This TCR beta chain appears in the sequencing data of a study of blood T cell repertoires in COVID-19. V was pared by 6 bases and J by 6 bases, with 7 bases of the junction left unmatched. CDR3 size: 14 residues. CDR1 is MNHNY, CDR2 SVGAGI, per germline (reference sequence). The method was immunoSEQ multiplex PCR; TCRdb's version includes in-frame clones alone and lacks a portion of them. Found here are 200,000 or so clones, approximately 86% of them singletons; the top ten hold approximately 4.2%. This clonotype originated in a middle-aged woman with acute COVID-19. Sequencing was carried out using PBMCs or T cells enriched from blood (not recorded which). The chain is built from TRBV6-6 and TRBJ2-4; 8 bases map to TRBD1. The CDR3 DNA sequence: TGTGCCAGCAGAAAATCAGGGGGCGCAAACATTCAGTACTTC. Protein sequence: CASRKSGGANIQYF.